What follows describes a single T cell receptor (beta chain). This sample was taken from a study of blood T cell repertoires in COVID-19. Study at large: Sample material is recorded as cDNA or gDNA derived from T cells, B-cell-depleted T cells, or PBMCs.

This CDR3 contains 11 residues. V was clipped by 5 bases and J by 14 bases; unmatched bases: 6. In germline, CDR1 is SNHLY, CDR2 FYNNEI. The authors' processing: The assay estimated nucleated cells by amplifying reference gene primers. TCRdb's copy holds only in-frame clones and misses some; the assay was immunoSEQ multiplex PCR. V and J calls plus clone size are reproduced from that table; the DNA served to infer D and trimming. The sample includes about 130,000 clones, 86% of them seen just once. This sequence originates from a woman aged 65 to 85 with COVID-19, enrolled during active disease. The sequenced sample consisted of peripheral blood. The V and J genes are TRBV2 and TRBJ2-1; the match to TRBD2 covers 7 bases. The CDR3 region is CASSPYRGEFF. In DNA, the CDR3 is TGTGCCAGCAGTCCCTATCGGGGGGAGTTCTTC.